This passage covers 3 T cell receptor beta chains from one sample sequenced in a study of T cell repertoires in cytomegalovirus infection. TCRdb re-called the reads through MiXCR, storing one row per CDR3 protein. This table holds about 450,000 distinct CDR3 sequences, roughly 30% found once. Sequenced: PBMCs. The receptor source for this set is a human donor in good health (CMV status not recorded). Some clones in this sample may be carry-over from other donors' samples.

The V call is TRBV19, the J call TRBJ1-2; no reliable D call. V was clipped by 5 bases and J by 2 bases, with 9 bases between them. From germline, CDR1 is LNHDA and CDR2 SQIVND (reference sequence). The CDR3 has 13 amino acids. The CDR3 protein is CASSSRENYGYTF. In nucleotides, the CDR3 is TGTGCCAGTAGTTCTCGGGAAAACTATGGCTACACCTTC.

This clonotype was detected only a few times. The V call is TRBV4-1, the J call TRBJ1-1; weak D call: TRBD1 (6 bases). This CDR3 region has 16 residues. V was trimmed by 2 bases and J by 0 bases, leaving 13 bases between them. Germline V CDR1 and CDR2: MGHRA, YSYEKL. The CDR3 DNA reads TGCGCCAGCAGCCAAAACACAGGGAGACTGAACACTGAAGCTTTCTTT. Translating gives CASSQNTGRLNTEAFF.

This clonotype was counted many times. The gene calls are TRBV12-3 or TRBV12-4 and TRBJ1-5, with TRBD1 identical over 7 bases. Trimming removed 3 bases from V and 5 bases from J; junction bases left unmatched: 7. CDR3 length: 15 residues. The CDR3 region is CASSLDGTADQPQHF. The CDR3 nucleotides are TGTGCCAGCAGTTTGGACGGGACAGCAGATCAGCCCCAGCATTTT.